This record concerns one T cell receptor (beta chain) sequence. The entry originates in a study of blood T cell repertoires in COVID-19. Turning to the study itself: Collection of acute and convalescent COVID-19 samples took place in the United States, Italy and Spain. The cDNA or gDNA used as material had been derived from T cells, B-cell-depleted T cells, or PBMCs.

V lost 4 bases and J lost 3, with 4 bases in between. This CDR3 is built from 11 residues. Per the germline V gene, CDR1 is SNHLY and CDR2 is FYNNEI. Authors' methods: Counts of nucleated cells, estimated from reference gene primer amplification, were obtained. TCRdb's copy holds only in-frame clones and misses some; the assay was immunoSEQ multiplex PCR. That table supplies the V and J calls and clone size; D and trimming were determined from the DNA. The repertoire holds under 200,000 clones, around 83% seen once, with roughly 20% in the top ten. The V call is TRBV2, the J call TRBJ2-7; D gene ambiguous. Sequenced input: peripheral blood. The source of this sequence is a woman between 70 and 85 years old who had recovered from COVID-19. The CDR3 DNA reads TGTGCCAGCAGTGTACACTACGAGCAGTACTTC. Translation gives CASSVHYEQYF.